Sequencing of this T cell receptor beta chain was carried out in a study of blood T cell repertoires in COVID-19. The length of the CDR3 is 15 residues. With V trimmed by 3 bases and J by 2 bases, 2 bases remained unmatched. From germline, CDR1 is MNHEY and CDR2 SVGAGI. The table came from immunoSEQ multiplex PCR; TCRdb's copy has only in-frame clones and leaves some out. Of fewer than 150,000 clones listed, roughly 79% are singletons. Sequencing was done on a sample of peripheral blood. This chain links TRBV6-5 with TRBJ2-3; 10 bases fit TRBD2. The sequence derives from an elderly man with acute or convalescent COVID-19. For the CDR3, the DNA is TGTGCCAGCAGTTATGGGACTAGCGCCACAGATACGCAGTATTTT. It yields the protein CASSYGTSATDTQYF.